One and the same sample provided the 14 T cell receptor beta chains below, sequenced in a study of T cell responses to AZD1222 COVID-19 vaccine. TCRdb keeps only in-frame clones here, not all; method: immunoSEQ multiplex PCR. The table records about 100,000 clones, 70% to 90% of them present only once. Here the sequenced sample was peripheral blood, taken on day 0 of MenACWY control vaccination. These receptors were taken from an adult in good health.

This clone was detected once. This sequence joins TRBV11-1 and TRBJ2-1; 7 positions match TRBD1. Trimming cost V 4 bases and J 7 bases; bases outside gene matches: 7. Germline CDR1 is SGHAT and CDR2 is FQDESV (reference sequence). The CDR3 spans 14 residues. CDR3 sequence: CASSSTGNRNEQFF. The CDR3 DNA follows: TGTGCCAGCAGCTCGACAGGGAACCGGAATGAGCAGTTCTTC. The whole variable domain, remainder taken from reference TRBV11-1 and TRBJ2-1, is EAEVAQSPRYKITEKSQAVAFWCDPISGHATLYWYRQILGQGPELLVQFQDESVVDDSQLPKDRFSAERLKGVDSTLKIQPAELGDSAMYLCASSSTGNRNEQFFGPGTRLTVL.

V gene TRBV27 combines with J gene TRBJ1-2; tentatively, D is TRBD1 (5 bases). Germline values: CDR1 MNHEY, CDR2 SMNVEV (reference sequence). The CDR3 length is 10 residues. The DNA of the CDR3 is TGTCCCTCGGGGGTCAGAGGCTACACCTTC. This gives the protein CPSGVRGYTF.

The J gene is TRBJ1-2, the V gene TRBV5-5; 8 bases are shared with TRBD1. The CDR3 has 15 amino acids. Losses at the gene ends were 2 bases for V and 3 bases for J; bases not matched to a gene: 6. The germline V gene encodes CDR1 SGHKS and CDR2 YYEKEE (reference sequence). CDR3 in amino acids: CASSFRQGMHYGYTF. CDR3 sequence (DNA): TGTGCCAGCAGCTTTAGACAGGGGATGCACTATGGCTACACCTTC. Full variable domain (missing parts from reference TRBV5-5 and TRBJ1-2): DAGVTQSPTHLIKTRGQQVTLRCSPISGHKSVSWYQQVLGQGPQFIFQYYEKEERGRGNFPDRFSARQFPNYSSELNVNALLLGDSALYLCASSFRQGMHYGYTFGSGTRLTVV.

The chain combines TRBV6-5 with TRBJ1-2; the match to TRBD1 covers 9 bases. The germline V gene has CDR1 MNHEY and CDR2 SVGAGI. The CDR3 covers 16 residues. The trim removed 0 bases at V and 11 bases at J, leaving 13 bases unmatched. This chain's CDR3 is CASSYSGITGGMGYTF. In DNA form, the CDR3 reads TGTGCCAGCAGTTACTCGGGTATAACAGGGGGCATGGGGTACACCTTC.

This clone has just a few counts. The chain links TRBV30 to TRBJ2-1; TRBD2 matches at 10 bases. CDR1 is GTSNPN and CDR2 is SVGIG in the germline V gene (reference sequence). CDR3 length: 15 amino acids. V lost 0 bases to trimming and J lost 4 bases; unmatched junction nucleotides: 3. The CDR3 region is CAWSVIAGGYNEQFF. CDR3 nucleotide sequence: TGTGCCTGGAGTGTTATAGCGGGGGGATACAATGAGCAGTTCTTC.

V gene TRBV5-8 combines with J gene TRBJ2-7; tentatively, D is TRBD2 (6 bases). The CDR3 sequence is 14 residues long. V lost 3 bases and J lost 3, with 13 bases in between. Germline V gene sequence: CDR1 SGHTS, CDR2 YDEGEE. CDR3 loop: CASSYPGLIYEQYF. The CDR3 coding sequence is TGTGCCAGCAGCTACCCGGGACTCATCTACGAGCAGTACTTC.

This clone was observed a single time. The chain is built from TRBV11-2 and TRBJ2-1, with 9 bases that match TRBD2. The germline gives CDR1 SGHAT, CDR2 FQNNGV. V lost 5 bases to trimming and J lost 3 bases; unmatched junction nucleotides: 11. The CDR3 has 17 residues. The CDR3 DNA reads as TGTGCCAGCAGCCATGCGGGGGGGCCGGACTTCTACAATGAGCAGTTCTTC. Translation gives CASSHAGGPDFYNEQFF. The full variable domain, completed using reference TRBV11-2 and TRBJ2-1, is EAGVAQSPRYKIIEKRQSVAFWCNPISGHATLYWYQQILGQGPKLLIQFQNNGVVDDSQLPKDRFSAERLKGVDSTLKIQPAKLEDSAVYLCASSHAGGPDFYNEQFFGPGTRLTVL.

The chain couples TRBV2 to TRBJ2-1; 11 bases map to TRBD1. The CDR3 is 14 residues long. The J segment lost 7 bases and the V segment lost 5 bases, leaving 4 bases of the junction unmatched. Germline V gene sequence: CDR1 SNHLY, CDR2 FYNNEI. CDR3 DNA: TGTGCCAGCAGTTGGGACAGGGGGGGGAATGAGCAGTTCTTC. Its translation is CASSWDRGGNEQFF.

This clone showed up just once. This chain uses TRBV6-5 with TRBJ2-7; D remains ambiguous. Trimming pared 7 bases from V and 1 base from J, leaving 17 bases between. This CDR3 spans 15 amino acids. Germline loops: CDR1 MNHEY, CDR2 SVGAGI. The chain's CDR3 is CASNPAGVISYEQYF. CDR3 bases: TGTGCCAGCAACCCGGCCGGAGTGATTTCCTACGAGCAGTACTTC.

This clone was observed a handful of times. The chain combines TRBV19 with TRBJ2-7; 7 positions match TRBD2. The CDR3 loop spans 16 amino acids. V lost 5 bases and J lost 3; bases outside the gene matches: 13. Germline V gene sequence: CDR1 LNHDA, CDR2 SQIVND (reference sequence). This CDR3 is CASSLLGVAGHYEQYF. The CDR3 bases are TGTGCCAGTAGTCTCCTCGGTGTAGCGGGCCACTACGAGCAGTACTTC.

V gene TRBV10-3 combines with J gene TRBJ2-2; tentative D call: TRBD2 (6 bases). CDR1 is ENHRY and CDR2 is SYGVKD in the germline V gene. This CDR3 is 13 amino acids long. V lost 11 bases and J lost 7, with 17 bases in between. In DNA form, the CDR3 reads TGTGCCGGCCGGGACTCGCGGGGCGGGGAGCTGTTTTTT. It codes for CAGRDSRGGELFF.

This chain links TRBV18 with TRBJ2-7, with TRBD1 matching over 7 bases. The CDR3 has 14 amino acids. Germline V gene lookup returns CDR1 KGHSH and CDR2 LQKENI. V lost 5 bases to trimming and J lost 3 bases; unmatched junction nucleotides: 7. CDR3 amino acids: CASSSGTVDYEQYF. The CDR3, as DNA: TGTGCCAGCTCATCTGGGACAGTCGACTACGAGCAGTACTTC.

In this sample, this clone turned up a few times. The chain employs TRBV9 and TRBJ1-1; D gene uncertain. The CDR3 has 13 residues. Germline loops: CDR1 SGDLS, CDR2 YYNGEE. Trimming took 0 bases from V and 1 from J, leaving 4 bases between them. The CDR3 here is CASSVAENTEAFF. CDR3 sequence (DNA): TGTGCCAGCAGCGTAGCGGAGAACACTGAAGCTTTCTTT. Together with reference TRBV9 and TRBJ1-1, the CDR3 gives the full variable domain: DSGVTQTPKHLITATGQRVTLRCSPRSGDLSVYWYQQSLDQGLQFLIQYYNGEERAKGNILERFSAQQFPDLHSELNLSSLELGDSALYFCASSVAENTEAFFGQGTRLTVV.

The chain uses TRBV2 and TRBJ1-1, with D maybe TRBD1 (5 bases). Germline-derived CDR1 and CDR2 are SNHLY and FYNNEI. V gave up 4 bases and J gave up 1 base, with 13 bases separating them. This CDR3 is built from 15 residues. In DNA, the CDR3 is TGTGCCAGCAGTGCCCCAGGGAGAAGGAACACTGAAGCTTTCTTT. Its protein is CASSAPGRRNTEAFF.